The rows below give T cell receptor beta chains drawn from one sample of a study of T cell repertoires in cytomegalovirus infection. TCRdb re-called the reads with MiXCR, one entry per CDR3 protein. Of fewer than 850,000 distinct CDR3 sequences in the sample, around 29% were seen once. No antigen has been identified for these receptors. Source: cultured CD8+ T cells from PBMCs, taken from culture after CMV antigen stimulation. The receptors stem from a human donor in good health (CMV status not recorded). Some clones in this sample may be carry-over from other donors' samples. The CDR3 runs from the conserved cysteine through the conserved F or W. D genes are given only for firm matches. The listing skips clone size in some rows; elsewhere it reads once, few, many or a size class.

CDR3aa: CASSLGPRPQHF; CDR3nt: TGTGCCAGCAGCTTAGGCCCGCGGCCCCAGCATTTT; j_gene: TRBJ1-5; d_gene: NA; abundance: NA; v_gene: TRBV7-9
CDR3aa: CAITTGGANNEQFF; CDR3nt: TGTGCCATCACTACGGGGGGAGCGAACAATGAGCAGTTCTTC; j_gene: TRBJ2-1; d_gene: TRBD2; abundance: NA; v_gene: TRBV10-3
CDR3aa: CASSEDPRSEAFF; CDR3nt: TGTGCCAGCAGTGAAGACCCCCGGTCTGAAGCTTTCTTT; j_gene: TRBJ1-1; d_gene: NA; abundance: NA; v_gene: TRBV9
CDR3aa: CASSFVISQGLGNIQYF; CDR3nt: TGTGCCAGCAGTTTTGTGATTTCTCAGGGTCTCGGGAACATTCAGTACTTC; j_gene: TRBJ2-4; d_gene: NA; abundance: few; v_gene: TRBV12-3/TRBV12-4
CDR3aa: CASSFSGAPDTQYF; CDR3nt: TGTGCCAGCAGCTTTTCCGGGGCCCCGGATACGCAGTATTTT; j_gene: TRBJ2-3; d_gene: NA; abundance: NA; v_gene: TRBV7-6
CDR3aa: CASRVDTFTGELFF; CDR3nt: TGTGCCAGCAGGGTCGACACGTTCACCGGGGAGCTGTTTTTT; j_gene: TRBJ2-2; d_gene: NA; abundance: NA; v_gene: TRBV6-5
CDR3aa: CASSSRQALPLHF; CDR3nt: TGTGCCAGCAGTTCACGACAGGCCTTACCCCTCCACTTT; j_gene: TRBJ1-6; d_gene: NA; abundance: NA; v_gene: TRBV27
CDR3aa: CASSFATGGYTYYEQYF; CDR3nt: TGTGCCAGCAGTTTCGCGACAGGGGGCTACACCTACTACGAGCAGTACTTC; j_gene: TRBJ2-7; d_gene: TRBD1; abundance: few; v_gene: TRBV27
CDR3aa: CASSYKVANTGELFF; CDR3nt: TGTGCCAGCAGTTACAAGGTGGCGAACACCGGGGAGCTGTTTTTT; j_gene: TRBJ2-2; d_gene: NA; abundance: few; v_gene: TRBV6-6
CDR3aa: CASSSDWYETQYF; CDR3nt: TGTGCCAGCAGCTCCGATTGGTACGAGACCCAGTACTTC; j_gene: TRBJ2-5; d_gene: NA; abundance: many; v_gene: TRBV7-2
CDR3aa: CASNLTPGSGQETQYF; CDR3nt: TGTGCCAGCAACCTTACCCCGGGCAGCGGGCAAGAGACCCAGTACTTC; j_gene: TRBJ2-5; d_gene: NA; abundance: NA; v_gene: TRBV2
CDR3aa: CASSSEMEQFF; CDR3nt: TGTGCCAGCAGCTCAGAAATGGAGCAGTTCTTC; j_gene: TRBJ2-1; d_gene: NA; abundance: few; v_gene: TRBV7-6
CDR3aa: CASSLGQNFLSYNEQFF; CDR3nt: TGTGCCAGCAGTTTAGGACAGAACTTCCTCTCCTACAATGAGCAGTTCTTC; j_gene: TRBJ2-1; d_gene: NA; abundance: NA; v_gene: TRBV28
CDR3aa: CASISGPGETQYF; CDR3nt: TGTGCCAGCATATCGGGACCGGGAGAGACCCAGTACTTC; j_gene: TRBJ2-5; d_gene: NA; abundance: NA; v_gene: TRBV6-1
CDR3aa: CASSSWTTLNEQFF; CDR3nt: TGTGCCAGCAGCTCCTGGACTACACTCAATGAGCAGTTCTTC; j_gene: TRBJ2-1; d_gene: NA; abundance: NA; v_gene: TRBV11-2
CDR3aa: CASSIPGAGEQYF; CDR3nt: TGTGCCAGTAGTATACCGGGGGCAGGCGAGCAGTACTTC; j_gene: TRBJ2-7; d_gene: NA; abundance: NA; v_gene: TRBV19
CDR3aa: CSAIPGFDEQFF; CDR3nt: TGCAGTGCTATCCCGGGGTTCGATGAGCAGTTCTTC; j_gene: TRBJ2-1; d_gene: NA; abundance: NA; v_gene: TRBV20-1
CDR3aa: CASSSHKTGNTEAFF; CDR3nt: TGTGCCAGCAGTTCCCACAAGACAGGGAACACTGAAGCTTTCTTT; j_gene: TRBJ1-1; d_gene: NA; abundance: many; v_gene: TRBV6-1
CDR3aa: CASSLGRPTEAFF; CDR3nt: TGTGCCAGCAGCTTAGGGCGTCCTACTGAAGCTTTCTTT; j_gene: TRBJ1-1; d_gene: NA; abundance: once; v_gene: TRBV7-9
CDR3aa: CASSQGGGPFSYEQYF; CDR3nt: TGCGCCAGCAGCCAAGGGGGGGGGCCCTTTTCCTACGAGCAGTACTTC; j_gene: TRBJ2-7; d_gene: NA; abundance: NA; v_gene: TRBV4-1
CDR3aa: CASSPRSRGWTEAFF; CDR3nt: TGTGCCAGCAGTCCGAGGAGCAGGGGGTGGACTGAAGCTTTCTTT; j_gene: TRBJ1-1; d_gene: TRBD1; abundance: NA; v_gene: TRBV27
CDR3aa: CASSPDRVTYEQYF; CDR3nt: TGTGCCAGCAGCCCAGACAGGGTTACTTACGAGCAGTACTTC; j_gene: TRBJ2-7; d_gene: TRBD1; abundance: NA; v_gene: TRBV27
CDR3aa: CASSPLQFSHYGYTF; CDR3nt: TGTGCCAGCAGTCCGCTACAGTTCTCCCATTATGGCTACACCTTC; j_gene: TRBJ1-2; d_gene: NA; abundance: NA; v_gene: TRBV28